This T cell receptor beta chain was found in a study of T cell responses to AZD1222 COVID-19 vaccine. Assay: immunoSEQ multiplex PCR; the TCRdb copy retains only in-frame clones and omits some. This sample has 150,000 to 200,000 clones, with about 90% found just once. V was cut by 3 bases and J by 2 bases, with 7 bases left in between. Looked up from germline, CDR1 is DFQATT and CDR2 is SNEGSKA (reference sequence). The CDR3 length is 12 residues. This specimen was peripheral blood, taken on day 0 of AZD1222 vaccination. V gene TRBV20-1 combines with J gene TRBJ1-2; D unresolved. The origin of this receptor is an adult in good health. CDR3: CSASASNYGYTF. CDR3 DNA sequence: TGCAGTGCTAGTGCCAGCAACTATGGCTACACCTTC.